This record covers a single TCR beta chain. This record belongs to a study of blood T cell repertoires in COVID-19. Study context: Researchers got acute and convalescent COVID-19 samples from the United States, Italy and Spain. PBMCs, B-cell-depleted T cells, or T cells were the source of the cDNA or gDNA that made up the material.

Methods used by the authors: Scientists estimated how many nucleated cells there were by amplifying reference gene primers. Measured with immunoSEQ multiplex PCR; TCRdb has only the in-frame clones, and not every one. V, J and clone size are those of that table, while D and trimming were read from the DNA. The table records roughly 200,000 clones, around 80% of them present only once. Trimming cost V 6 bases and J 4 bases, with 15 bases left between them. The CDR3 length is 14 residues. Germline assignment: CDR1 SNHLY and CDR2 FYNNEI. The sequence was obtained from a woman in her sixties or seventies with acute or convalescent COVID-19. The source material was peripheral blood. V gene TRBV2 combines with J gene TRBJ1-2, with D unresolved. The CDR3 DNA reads TGTGCCAGCAGCGAATCTACAGCTACCTATGGCTACACCTTC. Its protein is CASSESTATYGYTF.